The entry below gives a single TCR beta chain sequence along with its context. MiXCR was run by TCRdb on the RT-PCR reads, yielding one entry per CDR3 protein. The table has some 880,000 distinct CDR3 sequences, roughly 18% seen once. This sample stems from a study of patients and donors after allogeneic stem cell transplantation. The CDR3 consists of 17 residues. The germline V gene has CDR1 LGHNA and CDR2 YNFKEQ. Germline trimming cut 0 bases from V and 11 bases from J; bases unmatched to any gene: 15. The sample comprised blood, either unsorted or a sorted T cell fraction (not recorded which). This sequence joins TRBV4-2 and TRBJ1-4; TRBD1 matches at 7 bases. This TCR derives from a human donor who was either an allogeneic HSCT recipient or a stem cell or donor lymphocyte infusion donor (not recorded which). It is not recorded whose cells these are; they may come from a transplant donor. This chain's CDR3 is CASSQEGGQGRTGKLFF. In DNA, the CDR3 is TGTGCCAGCAGCCAAGAAGGGGGCCAGGGCCGAACGGGGAAACTGTTTTTT.